A selection of T cell receptor beta chains follows, all from one sample in a study of cytomegalovirus exposure and HLA in healthy donors. Produced via immunoSEQ multiplex PCR; TCRdb's table is partial and in-frame only. Among some 150,000 clones listed, approximately 81% were seen once. The material sequenced was PBMCs. All receptors derive from a woman between 18 and 29 years old in good health and CMV-seronegative. Both conserved end residues are part of each CDR3. The D gene is left open where the match is weak. Clone size, where shown, is once, few, many, or a class for clones that have expanded.

>TRBJ2-5|.|TRBD2|TRBV19
TGTGCCAGTAGGGACGGGACTAGAGGGACCCAAGAGACCCAGTACTTC
CASRDGTRGTQETQYF
>TRBJ2-2|few|TRBD1|TRBV5-1
TGCGCCAGCAGCTTGGTTGCAGGGGGCACCGGGGAGCTGTTTTTT
CASSLVAGGTGELFF
>TRBJ2-7|.|.|TRBV30
TGTGCCTCCTGGGGGCAGGGGAAGTACGAGCAGTACTTC
CASWGQGKYEQYF
>TRBJ1-6|.|TRBD1|TRBV5-4
TGTGCCAGCAGCCCGACAGGGGGCACGCCGGCTGCACCCCTCCACTTT
CASSPTGGTPAAPLHF
>TRBJ1-5|.|.|TRBV19
TGTGCCAGTAGCCTACTGTGGGGGGAGGGAAATCAGCCCCAGCATTTT
CASSLLWGEGNQPQHF
>TRBJ2-5|.|TRBD2|TRBV4-1
TGCGCCAGCAGCCCGGGACTAGCGGGGGGTGGAGAGACCCAGTACTTC
CASSPGLAGGGETQYF
>TRBJ1-3|.|.|TRBV5-6
TGTGCCAGCAGCGTCTACCTAGGTGGCTCTGGAAACACCATATATTTT
CASSVYLGGSGNTIYF
>TRBJ1-2|once|.|TRBV7-2
TGTGCCAGCAGCCAGCAGGGGACAAGGGTCGGCTACACCTTC
CASSQQGTRVGYTF
>TRBJ1-2|.|TRBD1|TRBV28
TGTGCCAGCAGTTTCCGGGACAGGGTCGGCTACACCTTC
CASSFRDRVGYTF
>TRBJ1-6|.|.|TRBV19
TGTGCCAGTAGTATGGGGGCGGCAATCAATTCACCCCTCCACTTT
CASSMGAAINSPLHF
>TRBJ2-5|.|.|TRBV2
TGTGCCAGCAAACCTGGAGAAGAGACCCAGTACTTC
CASKPGEETQYF
>TRBJ2-5|.|.|TRBV6-1
TGTGCCAGCAGTGCCGGCCGAGGAGGGGGCCGGGGGGAGACCCAGTACTTC
CASSAGRGGGRGETQYF
>TRBJ2-7|.|TRBD2|TRBV28
TGTGCCAGCAGTTTTCTCAGCGGGAGTTTCCACGAGCAGTACTTC
CASSFLSGSFHEQYF
>TRBJ1-1|.|.|TRBV27
TGTGCCAGCAGTTTATCCCGGAACACTGAAGCTTTCTTT
CASSLSRNTEAFF
>TRBJ1-2|.|TRBD1|TRBV11-1
TGTGCCAGCAGCCATCGAAGGGGACAGAACTATGGCTACACCTTC
CASSHRRGQNYGYTF
>TRBJ2-1|.|.|TRBV6-1
TGTGCCAGCAGTGAGGCTAGTCCCCAGTTCTTC
CASSEASPQFF
>TRBJ2-2|.|TRBD2|TRBV6-5
TGTGCCAGCGGGGCCGGGGGGGCAGCGGAGCTGTTTTTT
CASGAGGAAELFF
>TRBJ1-4|.|.|TRBV5-1
TGCGCCAGCAGCTTAGAAGACAGTTCCGAAAAACTGTTTTTT
CASSLEDSSEKLFF
>TRBJ2-1|.|.|TRBV5-1
TGCGCCAGCAGCTTCGTGGGGAGTTACAATGAGCAGTTCTTC
CASSFVGSYNEQFF
>TRBJ2-7|few|.|TRBV5-6
TGTGCCAGCAGCTCGGAAGGGGTTCCACACGAGCAGTACTTC
CASSSEGVPHEQYF
>TRBJ2-7|.|TRBD2|TRBV18
TGTGCCAGCTCAGGGACTAGCGGGGGTTCCGAGCAGTACTTC
CASSGTSGGSEQYF
>TRBJ1-1|.|.|TRBV6-1
TGTGCCAGCAGCCCCCGGGGGGCGAACACTGAAGCTTTCTTT
CASSPRGANTEAFF
>TRBJ2-5|once|TRBD2|TRBV19
TGTGCCAGTAGTAAGGCGGGGGGCCAAGAGACCCAGTACTTC
CASSKAGGQETQYF
>TRBJ2-7|.|.|TRBV7-9
TGTGCCAGCAGCTCTACAGGCAGGGTCGAGCAGTACTTC
CASSSTGRVEQYF
>TRBJ2-7|.|TRBD1|TRBV19
TGTGCCAGTAGTACCGGGACAGGGGTTTACGAGCAGTACTTC
CASSTGTGVYEQYF
>TRBJ1-4|few|.|TRBV4-3
TGCGCCAGCAGCCAAGAAACGGCGGGGGGAGAGGGTGAAAAACTGTTTTTT
CASSQETAGGEGEKLFF
>TRBJ1-4|.|TRBD1|TRBV11-2
TGTGCCAGCAGCCGCGGACAGGCAGGAACAACTAATGAAAAACTGTTTTTT
CASSRGQAGTTNEKLFF
>TRBJ1-2|.|TRBD1|TRBV2
TGTGCCAGCAGGACTCTGACAGGGTTTCGGGGAGGTAACTATGGCTACACCTTC
CASRTLTGFRGGNYGYTF
>TRBJ2-7|.|TRBD2|TRBV7-6
TGTGCCAGCAGGCGGGAGGGCGGGGCCTCCTACGAGCAGTACTTC
CASRREGGASYEQYF
>TRBJ1-5|.|TRBD1|TRBV28
TGTGCCAGCAGTTTACAAAGGGGGCTCTATAGCAATCAGCCCCAGCATTTT
CASSLQRGLYSNQPQHF
>TRBJ2-7|.|TRBD2|TRBV4-2
TGTGCCAGCAGCCAAGATGGCGGGGGGGATCTTGAGCAGTACTTC
CASSQDGGGDLEQYF
>TRBJ1-2|.|.|TRBV2
TGTGCCAGCATCAGAGACACCCACTATGGCTACACCTTC
CASIRDTHYGYTF
>TRBJ2-5|.|.|TRBV7-2
TGTGCCAGCAGCCCCCCGCGACTATCAAGCGGCGAGACCCAGTACTTC
CASSPPRLSSGETQYF